The rows below give T cell receptor beta chains drawn from one sample of a study of blood T cell repertoires in COVID-19. The repertoire was sequenced with immunoSEQ multiplex PCR; TCRdb's copy has only in-frame clones and lacks some. The sample carries 130,000 or so clones, 80% to 90% recorded once. The sequenced material came from peripheral blood. The source is a woman in her fifties or sixties with acute or convalescent COVID-19. CDR3s include the opening cysteine and the closing phenylalanine or tryptophan. Each record gives: J gene, V gene, D gene, clone size, CDR3 DNA, CDR3 protein. The D gene is left open where the match is weak. Clone size appears in some rows only: once, few, many, or a class for an expanded clone.

J: TRBJ2-2
V: TRBV7-2
D: TRBD1
size: .
DNA: TGTGCCAGCAGCTTATCTGCCGAGACAGGGGGTTCCGGGGAGCTGTTTTTT
CDR3: CASSLSAETGGSGELFF

J: TRBJ2-2
V: TRBV4-1
D: .
size: .
DNA: TGCGCCAGCAGAGACAGATCGAACACCGGGGAGCTGTTTTTT
CDR3: CASRDRSNTGELFF

J: TRBJ2-7
V: TRBV27
D: .
size: .
DNA: TGTGCCAGCAGTCTAAGACTAGACGGGAGAGGGGACGAGCAGTACTTC
CDR3: CASSLRLDGRGDEQYF

J: TRBJ1-1
V: TRBV6-6
D: TRBD1
size: .
DNA: TGTGCCAGCAGTTATCTGACAGGGAGTAAAGCTTTCTTT
CDR3: CASSYLTGSKAFF

J: TRBJ1-3
V: TRBV6-2/TRBV6-3
D: .
size: .
DNA: TGTGCCAGCAGTTGGTCTAGAAACACCATATATTTT
CDR3: CASSWSRNTIYF

J: TRBJ1-1
V: TRBV7-3
D: .
size: .
DNA: TGTGCCAGCAGCCAAATGGGGGGGTCGGACACTGAAGCTTTCTTT
CDR3: CASSQMGGSDTEAFF

J: TRBJ1-1
V: TRBV7-2
D: .
size: .
DNA: TGTGCCAGCAGCACTGTTGGGAACACTGAAGCTTTCTTT
CDR3: CASSTVGNTEAFF

J: TRBJ1-1
V: TRBV18
D: .
size: .
DNA: TGTGCCAGCTCACCCCCCGGACACAACACTGAAGCTTTCTTT
CDR3: CASSPPGHNTEAFF

J: TRBJ2-5
V: TRBV7-2
D: TRBD2
size: .
DNA: TGTGCCAGCGCCGTGACTAGCGGGGCAGCGGAGACCCAGTACTTC
CDR3: CASAVTSGAAETQYF

J: TRBJ1-2
V: TRBV5-4
D: TRBD1
size: .
DNA: TGTGCCAGCAGCCAGAACTACGGGACAGGCTATGGCTACACCTTC
CDR3: CASSQNYGTGYGYTF

J: TRBJ1-3
V: TRBV5-1
D: .
size: few
DNA: TGCGCCAGCAGCTTCTGGGGCGACTCTGGAAACACCATATATTTT
CDR3: CASSFWGDSGNTIYF

J: TRBJ2-1
V: TRBV7-3
D: TRBD2
size: .
DNA: TGTGCCAGCAGCTTAACTAGCGGGGGCGATTACAATGAGCAGTTCTTC
CDR3: CASSLTSGGDYNEQFF

J: TRBJ1-1
V: TRBV4-1
D: TRBD1
size: .
DNA: TGCGCCAGCAGCCGGCCGACAGGGGATACTGAAGCTTTCTTT
CDR3: CASSRPTGDTEAFF

J: TRBJ2-3
V: TRBV7-3
D: .
size: .
DNA: TGTGCCAGCAGCCCACAGACAGACTCTAGCACAGATACGCAGTATTTT
CDR3: CASSPQTDSSTDTQYF

J: TRBJ2-3
V: TRBV19
D: TRBD1
size: .
DNA: TGTGCCAGTAGTATAACAGGGGGCCGCACAGATACGCAGTATTTT
CDR3: CASSITGGRTDTQYF

J: TRBJ1-2
V: TRBV28
D: .
size: .
DNA: TGTGCCAGCAGTAGACAGAGGAGCTATGGCTACACCTTC
CDR3: CASSRQRSYGYTF

J: TRBJ2-2
V: TRBV29-1
D: .
size: many
DNA: TGCAGCGTCCGGGGGGCTGGCACCGGGGAGCTGTTTTTT
CDR3: CSVRGAGTGELFF

J: TRBJ1-4
V: TRBV7-9
D: .
size: .
DNA: TGTGCCAGCAGCTTAGCCGCGGGATCTAATGAAAAACTGTTTTTT
CDR3: CASSLAAGSNEKLFF

J: TRBJ2-1
V: TRBV4-3
D: TRBD1
size: .
DNA: TGCGCCAGCAGCCCGACCGACAGGGGGTTTTACAATGAGCAGTTCTTC
CDR3: CASSPTDRGFYNEQFF

J: TRBJ2-1
V: TRBV5-1
D: TRBD2
size: .
DNA: TGCGCCAGCACGCGCGGGGGATACAATGAGCAGTTCTTC
CDR3: CASTRGGYNEQFF

J: TRBJ1-1
V: TRBV28
D: .
size: .
DNA: TGTGCCAGCAGTTTATTCGCCGGTGCGGGAAAAGCTTTCTTT
CDR3: CASSLFAGAGKAFF

J: TRBJ2-7
V: TRBV4-3
D: .
size: .
DNA: TGCGCCAGCAGCCAAGAGGCCCGGAGAGGGATAGACGAGCAGTACTTC
CDR3: CASSQEARRGIDEQYF

J: TRBJ2-5
V: TRBV5-1
D: .
size: .
DNA: TGCGCCAGCAGCTCCCGACAGGTCCAAGAGACCCAGTACTTC
CDR3: CASSSRQVQETQYF

J: TRBJ2-3
V: TRBV6-6
D: .
size: .
DNA: TGTGCCAGCAGACAGGTTAGCACAGATACGCAGTATTTT
CDR3: CASRQVSTDTQYF

J: TRBJ1-6
V: TRBV19
D: .
size: .
DNA: TGTGCCAGTAGTATTTCGGGGGGGGATTCACCCCTCCACTTT
CDR3: CASSISGGDSPLHF

J: TRBJ1-5
V: TRBV5-6
D: .
size: .
DNA: TGTGCCAGCAGCCGAACAGGGTATCAGCCCCAGCATTTT
CDR3: CASSRTGYQPQHF

J: TRBJ1-6
V: TRBV28
D: TRBD1
size: once
DNA: TGTGCCAGCAGTCGCGGACAGGGGAATTCACCCCTCCACTTT
CDR3: CASSRGQGNSPLHF

J: TRBJ2-1
V: TRBV28
D: .
size: .
DNA: TGTGCGGGGGGACGGCCGGTTAACAATGAGCAGTTCTTC
CDR3: CAGGRPVNNEQFF

J: TRBJ2-7
V: TRBV4-3
D: .
size: .
DNA: TGCGCCAGCAGCCAACAATTTGACGGGGGGCAGCAGACCTACGAGCAGTACTTC
CDR3: CASSQQFDGGQQTYEQYF

J: TRBJ2-3
V: TRBV19
D: TRBD1
size: .
DNA: TGTGCCAGTAGTTTGACACGGGACAGAAGCACAGATACGCAGTATTTT
CDR3: CASSLTRDRSTDTQYF

J: TRBJ2-2
V: TRBV18
D: TRBD1
size: .
DNA: TGTGCCAGCTCGCCCGGACAGGGCGGTGGTACCGGGGAGCTGTTTTTT
CDR3: CASSPGQGGGTGELFF

J: TRBJ2-7
V: TRBV28
D: TRBD2
size: .
DNA: TGTGCCAGCAGTTCCCTAGGGCGGGGGGGAACTTACTACGAGCAGTACTTC
CDR3: CASSSLGRGGTYYEQYF

J: TRBJ1-6
V: TRBV6-2/TRBV6-3
D: .
size: .
DNA: TGTGCCAGCAGTTACACTTCAGGGGTCTATTCACCCCTCCACTTT
CDR3: CASSYTSGVYSPLHF

J: TRBJ1-1
V: TRBV7-2
D: .
size: .
DNA: TGTGCCAGCAGCTTAGTCGGGGTTGAAGCTTTCTTT
CDR3: CASSLVGVEAFF

J: TRBJ2-3
V: TRBV9
D: .
size: .
DNA: TGTGCCAGCAGCGTAGGCCATCAGGGGATGAGGACAGATACGCAGTATTTT
CDR3: CASSVGHQGMRTDTQYF

J: TRBJ2-5
V: TRBV5-1
D: .
size: .
DNA: TGCGCCAGCACCTTTACGGGGATACAAGAGACCCAGTACTTC
CDR3: CASTFTGIQETQYF

J: TRBJ2-7
V: TRBV18
D: .
size: .
DNA: TGTGCCAGCTCACCACCTAATACGGGGATTGCCTACGAGCAGTACTTC
CDR3: CASSPPNTGIAYEQYF

J: TRBJ1-4
V: TRBV6-5
D: TRBD1
size: .
DNA: TGTGCCAGCAGTTACGGGACAGGGTTTACTAATGAAAAACTGTTTTTT
CDR3: CASSYGTGFTNEKLFF

J: TRBJ1-4
V: TRBV5-1
D: TRBD1
size: .
DNA: TGCGCCAGCAGCTTGTCTGACAGGGACGGAAAACTGTTTTTT
CDR3: CASSLSDRDGKLFF

J: TRBJ2-5
V: TRBV3-1/TRBV3-2
D: .
size: .
DNA: TGTGCCAGCACCTTCGGAGGCTCTCTTGGAGGGACCCAGTACTTC
CDR3: CASTFGGSLGGTQYF

J: TRBJ2-7
V: TRBV5-1
D: .
size: .
DNA: TGCGCCAGCAGCTTGGTTCCGGGGATTGACTACGAGCAGTACTTC
CDR3: CASSLVPGIDYEQYF

J: TRBJ1-2
V: TRBV3-1/TRBV3-2
D: TRBD1
size: .
DNA: TGTGCCAGCAGCGCAGGAACAGGGGGCGCCTATGGCTACACCTTC
CDR3: CASSAGTGGAYGYTF

J: TRBJ2-3
V: TRBV7-2
D: TRBD1
size: few
DNA: TGTGCCAGCAGCTTCTTACCGGGACAGGGGACAGATACGCAGTATTTT
CDR3: CASSFLPGQGTDTQYF

J: TRBJ1-5
V: TRBV19
D: TRBD1
size: .
DNA: TGTGCCAGCCCTTCGGGGACAGGACTTTTAAGCAATCAGCCCCAGCATTTT
CDR3: CASPSGTGLLSNQPQHF

J: TRBJ1-2
V: TRBV27
D: TRBD1
size: .
DNA: TGTGCCAGCAGCCTAACAGGGGGGTATAACTATGGCTACACCTTC
CDR3: CASSLTGGYNYGYTF

J: TRBJ1-2
V: TRBV5-5
D: .
size: .
DNA: TGTGCCAGCAGCTTGTCAACGGAGGGCTACACCTTC
CDR3: CASSLSTEGYTF

J: TRBJ2-7
V: TRBV4-2
D: TRBD1
size: .
DNA: TGTGCCAGCAGCCGAGGACAGGAAAACCCAGCCTACGAGCAGTACTTC
CDR3: CASSRGQENPAYEQYF

J: TRBJ2-3
V: TRBV7-9
D: .
size: .
DNA: TGTGCCAGCAGCTTATGGAGAAGCACAGATACGCAGTATTTT
CDR3: CASSLWRSTDTQYF

J: TRBJ2-5
V: TRBV13
D: TRBD2
size: .
DNA: TGTGCCAGCAGCCGCGGAAACCCGGGACTAGCGGATCAAGAGACCCAGTACTTC
CDR3: CASSRGNPGLADQETQYF

J: TRBJ1-5
V: TRBV4-1
D: .
size: .
DNA: TGCGCCAGCAGCCAAGAAAGGGGGATTCAGCCCCAGCATTTT
CDR3: CASSQERGIQPQHF

J: TRBJ2-5
V: TRBV6-2/TRBV6-3
D: .
size: .
DNA: TGTGCCAGCAGCCCCTCCGGGGGGCTGGAGACCCAGTACTTC
CDR3: CASSPSGGLETQYF

J: TRBJ2-1
V: TRBV5-1
D: .
size: .
DNA: TGCGCCAGCAGCTTGCCCACATACAATGAGCAGTTCTTC
CDR3: CASSLPTYNEQFF

J: TRBJ2-2
V: TRBV12-3/TRBV12-4
D: TRBD1
size: .
DNA: TGTGCCAGCAAAGGGACAGGGGCCGGGGAGCTGTTTTTT
CDR3: CASKGTGAGELFF

J: TRBJ2-1
V: TRBV5-4
D: .
size: few
DNA: TGTGCCAGCAGCTTCCGACTTCGCGGTCACGATGAGCAGTTCTTC
CDR3: CASSFRLRGHDEQFF

J: TRBJ1-2
V: TRBV9
D: .
size: .
DNA: TGTGCCAGAGCCCGTGGCGGGGGGCTCGTCTATGGCTACACCTTC
CDR3: CARARGGGLVYGYTF